This T cell receptor beta chain was identified in a study of blood T cell repertoires in COVID-19. In the study overall: Specimens from acute and convalescent COVID-19 originated in the United States, Italy and Spain. PBMCs, B-cell-depleted T cells, or T cells provided the cDNA or gDNA that made up the material.

Original handling: The assay estimated nucleated cells by amplifying reference gene primers. Generated by immunoSEQ multiplex PCR, the TCRdb table keeps only in-frame clones and is missing some. The DNA was the basis for D and trimming; V, J and clone size are from that table. Of about 68,000 clones in the sample, around 85% were seen once. Trimming took 5 bases from V and 1 from J, leaving 17 bases between them. The CDR3 totals 16 residues. Germline CDR1 MDHEN, CDR2 SYDVKM. The J gene is TRBJ1-1, the V gene TRBV28; weak D call: TRBD1 (6 bases). This receptor was taken from a woman aged 55-69 years with acute or convalescent COVID-19. The specimen sequenced was peripheral blood. CDR3 sequence (DNA): TGTGCCAGCAGTCCTCCCATCCCGACAGGGAACACTGAAGCTTTCTTT. This encodes CASSPPIPTGNTEAFF.